This T cell receptor (beta chain) was profiled in a study of blood T cell repertoires in COVID-19. Study summary: Some COVID-19 samples were acute and others convalescent; all came from the United States, Italy and Spain. Sources were T cells, B-cell-depleted T cells, or PBMCs; the material itself was cDNA or gDNA.

Per germline, CDR1 SGDLS and CDR2 YYNGEE. V was clipped by 0 bases and J by 5 bases; unmatched bases: 2. The CDR3 has 16 amino acids. In the authors' workflow: Reference gene primers were amplified, and this amplification served to estimate nucleated cell counts. The method was immunoSEQ multiplex PCR; TCRdb's version includes in-frame clones alone and lacks a portion of them. The V and J calls and clone size are taken from that table; D and trimming were inferred from the DNA. This table holds around 120,000 clones, 90% found once. As to this clone: Distinct nucleotide sequences in the sample also encode this CDR3.

The chain links TRBV9 to TRBJ2-2; 12 bases map to TRBD2. The sample consisted of peripheral blood. The receptor's source is a middle-aged man with active COVID-19. The chain's CDR3 is CASSVGLAGGTGELFF. The CDR3 region has the DNA TGTGCCAGCAGCGTAGGGCTAGCGGGAGGGACCGGGGAGCTGTTTTTT. The whole variable domain, filled in from reference TRBV9 and TRBJ2-2, reads DSGVTQTPKHLITATGQRVTLRCSPRSGDLSVYWYQQSLDQGLQFLIQYYNGEERAKGNILERFSAQQFPDLHSELNLSSLELGDSALYFCASSVGLAGGTGELFFGEGSRLTVL.